A single sample is the source of the 30 T cell receptor beta chains below, sequenced in a study of cytomegalovirus exposure and HLA in healthy donors. Profiled with immunoSEQ multiplex PCR; TCRdb holds only in-frame clones, not every one. This table has 70,000 or so clones, 94% appearing once. Sequencing was performed on PBMCs. The receptors were gathered from a man aged 18 to 29 in good health and CMV-seropositive.

The chain uses TRBV27 and TRBJ2-6; D unresolved. The length of the CDR3 is 15 residues. With 3 bases removed from V and 1 base from J, the gap between germline ends came to 7 bases. Germline CDR1 MNHEY, CDR2 SMNVEV (reference sequence). CDR3 coding DNA: TGTGCCAGCAGTTTCTACGTATCTGGGGCCAACGTCCTGACTTTC. Its translation is CASSFYVSGANVLTF.

V is TRBV5-1 and J is TRBJ2-4, with a weak D call TRBD2 (7 bases). Germline V gene data show CDR1 as SGHRS and CDR2 as YFSETQ. The CDR3 is made up of 21 amino acids. Trimming took off 3 bases at V and 3 bases at J, with 31 bases between the two ends. CDR3 bases: TGCGCCAGCAGCTCCTCGGGCACCTGGGGGCTAGCGGACCAATTCAAAAACATTCAGTACTTC. Protein: CASSSSGTWGLADQFKNIQYF.

In DNA form, the CDR3 reads TGTGCCAGCAGCGAGGTAGGGGGGGAGGACAATGAGCAGTTCTTC. It codes for CASSEVGGEDNEQFF. The rearrangement joins TRBV2 to TRBJ2-1; D perhaps matches TRBD2 (7 bases). V gave up 6 bases and J gave up 5 bases, with 17 bases separating them. The CDR3 runs to 15 residues. Germline V gene data show CDR1 as SNHLY and CDR2 as FYNNEI.

This clone came up once. The chain recombines TRBV11-2 with TRBJ2-3; D not certain. V shed 3 bases and J shed 3 bases, with 7 bases lying between them. CDR3 length equals 13 residues. Germline CDR1 is SGHAT and CDR2 is FQNNGV. Here the CDR3 DNA reads TGTGCCAGCAGCTTCCAGGTGACAGATACGCAGTATTTT. Residues: CASSFQVTDTQYF.

The chain carries TRBV10-2 and TRBJ2-3; D remains ambiguous. Germline CDR1 is WSHSY and CDR2 is SAAADI. V was trimmed by 5 bases and J by 5 bases, leaving 8 bases between them. This CDR3 has 12 amino acids. DNA for the CDR3: TGCGCCAGCAGTCCTTTTGTAGATACGCAGTATTTT. This gives the protein CASSPFVDTQYF.

This chain uses TRBV23-1 with TRBJ1-1; 8 nucleotides align to TRBD1. TRBV23-1 is given ORF status, its function remaining uncertain. V was clipped by 4 bases and J by 0 bases; unmatched bases: 13. This CDR3 contains 18 residues. Here the CDR3 DNA reads TGCGCCAGCAGTCGACCTTCCCCGGGACAGGCTTTGAACACTGAAGCTTTCTTT. Its translation is CASSRPSPGQALNTEAFF.

The table lists this clone with a few counts. This chain connects TRBV7-3 to TRBJ1-1, with D maybe TRBD1 (5 bases). Germline CDR1 is SGHTA and CDR2 is FQGTGA. Trimming removed 5 bases from V and 4 bases from J, with 8 bases in between. This CDR3 has 12 amino acids. The CDR3 nucleotides read TGTGCCAGCAGCGAGCAGGGCACTGAAGCTTTCTTT. Protein sequence: CASSEQGTEAFF.

The chain carries TRBV21-1 and TRBJ2-7; TRBD1, the table's D call, was not compared with the DNA. TRBV21-1 is a pseudogene. The CDR3 sequence is 14 residues long. CDR3 residues: CASSSKTGGLEQYF. CDR3 DNA: TGTGCCAGCAGCTCAAAGACAGGGGGCCTCGAGCAGTACTTC.

In this sample, this clone turned up a few times. The CDR3 region is CASSTREGANEKLFF. The CDR3 DNA sequence: TGCGCCAGCAGCACCCGGGAGGGGGCTAATGAAAAACTGTTTTTT. This chain connects TRBV5-1 to TRBJ1-4; D might be TRBD1 (6 bases). The CDR3 contains 15 residues. The germline CDR1 and CDR2 sequences are SGHRS and YFSETQ. V was clipped by 4 bases and J by 3 bases, with 13 bases between them.

The chain combines TRBV5-1 with TRBJ2-3; 11 bases fit TRBD2. In germline, CDR1 is SGHRS, CDR2 YFSETQ. CDR3 length: 17 amino acids. Unmatched junction bases numbered 8, after V lost 0 bases and J lost 5 bases. CDR3 sequence: CASSLGLAGGHEDTQYF. Written as DNA, the CDR3 is TGCGCCAGCAGCTTGGGTTTAGCGGGAGGGCATGAAGATACGCAGTATTTT.

This clone appeared a single time. The V gene is TRBV6-1, the J gene TRBJ1-5; D gene ambiguous. Looked up from germline, CDR1 is MNHNS and CDR2 is SASEGT. CDR3 length: 10 residues. Trimming pared 9 bases from V and 7 bases from J, leaving 7 bases between. The CDR3 region has the DNA TGTGCCAGTGACTCCCAGCCCCAGCATTTT. It encodes CASDSQPQHF.

V usage is TRBV4-1 and J usage is TRBJ2-6, with D perhaps TRBD1 (6 bases). The CDR3 totals 18 residues. V lost 1 base and J 0 bases, leaving 13 bases between the germline ends. Per germline, CDR1 MGHRA and CDR2 YSYEKL. CDR3 protein: CASSQGAGAYSGANVLTF. CDR3 sequence (DNA): TGCGCCAGCAGCCAAGGTGCAGGGGCCTACTCTGGGGCCAACGTCCTGACTTTC.

This chain joins TRBV5-1 and TRBJ1-1, with TRBD1 as a possible D gene (5 bases). The CDR3 is made up of 15 amino acids. With 1 base removed from V and 4 bases from J, the gap between germline ends came to 14 bases. From germline, CDR1 is SGHRS and CDR2 YFSETQ. The CDR3, as DNA: TGCGCCAGCAGCTTGTCACCGGACGGGGGCACTGAAGCTTTCTTT. Translating it yields CASSLSPDGGTEAFF.

The chain carries TRBV5-5 and TRBJ2-5, with 10 bases matching TRBD2. CDR1 SGHKS and CDR2 YYEKEE come from the germline V gene (reference sequence). CDR3 length equals 14 residues. Trimming removed 2 bases from V and 5 bases from J; junction bases left unmatched: 3. For the CDR3, the DNA is TGTGCCAGCAGCTTAGCGGGAGGGCCGGAGACCCAGTACTTC. It yields the protein CASSLAGGPETQYF.

This chain connects TRBV19 to TRBJ2-1; 9 bases align to TRBD2. Germline CDR1 reads LNHDA; CDR2 reads SQIVND (reference sequence). The CDR3 is 14 amino acids. Trimming at V came to 4 bases and at J to 14 bases, leaving 12 bases not matched to a gene. The CDR3 nucleotides read TGTGCCAGTAGTACTAGCGGGACTGTCAGTCTTGAGTTCTTC. This encodes CASSTSGTVSLEFF.

Only one count was recorded for this clone. The CDR3 bases are TGCGCCAGCAGCTCCGGGATTTATACCGATGCAACTAATGAAAAACTGTTTTTT. It is translated as CASSSGIYTDATNEKLFF. The chain is built from TRBV5-1 and TRBJ1-4; the D is unclear. V was shortened by 3 bases and J by 0 bases, with 18 bases between the two germline ends. Germline V gene lookup returns CDR1 SGHRS and CDR2 YFSETQ. The CDR3 covers 18 residues. Complete variable domain (other parts from reference TRBV5-1 and TRBJ1-4): KAGVTQTPRYLIKTRGQQVTLSCSPISGHRSVSWYQQTPGQGLQFLFEYFSETQRNKGNFPGRFSGRQFSNSRSEMNVSTLELGDSALYLCASSSGIYTDATNEKLFFGSGTQLSVL.

The genes are TRBV2 and TRBJ2-2, with no clear D. Trimming cost V 7 bases and J 2 bases, with 8 bases left between them. Germline values: CDR1 SNHLY, CDR2 FYNNEI. The CDR3 runs to 13 residues. CDR3: CASNAENTGELFF. In nucleotides, the CDR3 is TGTGCCAGCAACGCGGAAAACACCGGGGAGCTGTTTTTT.

This clone was detected only a few times. This chain connects TRBV15 to TRBJ1-1; TRBD1 is a possible D gene (5 bases). The length of the CDR3 is 13 residues. Germline V gives CDR1 LNHNV, CDR2 YYDKDF (reference sequence). Trimming cost V 3 bases and J 3 bases, with 8 bases left between them. For the CDR3, the DNA is TGTGCCACCAGCAGGCCCAGGGACACTGAAGCTTTCTTT. Its translation is CATSRPRDTEAFF.

V usage is TRBV2 and J usage is TRBJ1-2; TRBD1 might be the D (6 bases). Between the trimmed V and J ends, which lost 7 bases and 6 bases, there was a span of 21 bases. CDR1 and CDR2 (germline): SNHLY, FYNNEI. CDR3 length: 15 amino acids. CDR3 DNA: TGTGCCAGCATCCCAACCCGGGGGGCCCCACATGGCTACACCTTC. This translates into CASIPTRGAPHGYTF.

This chain uses TRBV5-1 with TRBJ1-1; D might be TRBD1 (5 bases). The CDR3 spans 15 residues. Germline V CDR1 and CDR2: SGHRS, YFSETQ. V was trimmed by 4 bases and J by 4 bases, leaving 17 bases between them. The CDR3 DNA follows: TGCGCCAGCAGCCCTCAACCAGGGAAGGGCACTGAAGCTTTCTTT. Translated, it gives CASSPQPGKGTEAFF.

The chain carries TRBV10-2 and TRBJ2-7; 9 positions agree with TRBD1. The CDR3 totals 13 residues. V was pared by 7 bases and J by 4 bases, with 5 bases of the junction left unmatched. Germline V lookup: CDR1 WSHSY, CDR2 SAAADI. CDR3 nucleotides: TGCGCCAGCAAACAGGGGGCGAAGTACGAGCAGTACTTC. Its translation: CASKQGAKYEQYF.

This clone showed up just once. The chain couples TRBV5-1 to TRBJ1-1; TRBD1 might be the D (6 bases). CDR1 is SGHRS, CDR2 YFSETQ, per germline. The CDR3 contains 15 residues. V was cut by 0 bases and J by 3 bases, with 12 bases left in between. Written as DNA, the CDR3 is TGCGCCAGCAGCTTGGAAGGGGAGGGGGACACTGAAGCTTTCTTT. Its protein product is CASSLEGEGDTEAFF.

The chain has TRBV7-9 and TRBJ2-5, with 8 bases matching TRBD2. CDR1 is SEHNR, CDR2 FQNEAQ, per germline (reference sequence). The CDR3 length is 15 residues. Unmatched junction bases numbered 9, after V lost 5 bases and J lost 4 bases. The CDR3 region has the DNA TGTGCCAGCAGCCGACCCCGGGGGACTAGAGAGACCCAGTACTTC. Protein product: CASSRPRGTRETQYF.

V is TRBV6-6 and J is TRBJ2-7; 8 bases match TRBD1. CDR3 length: 15 residues. Germline lookup yields CDR1 MNHNY and CDR2 SVGAGI (reference sequence). The junction had 7 bases not matched to a gene; V was cut back by 0 bases and J by 6 bases. The CDR3 DNA follows: TGTGCCAGCAGTTACTCGGCAGGGGGCACAGGCGAGCAGTACTTC. The encoded protein is CASSYSAGGTGEQYF.

The CDR3: CASSPIGGQREETDTQYF. The CDR3, as DNA: TGTGCCAGCAGCCCCATCGGAGGGCAGCGGGAGGAAACAGATACGCAGTATTTT. This chain connects TRBV11-2 to TRBJ2-3; the match to TRBD2 covers 9 bases. Trimming took 5 bases from V and 3 from J; bases not matched to a gene: 15. Germline CDR1 SGHAT, CDR2 FQNNGV. The CDR3 has 18 residues.

The rearrangement joins TRBV28 to TRBJ2-7, with TRBD1 matching 7 bases. Germline assignment: CDR1 MDHEN and CDR2 SYDVKM. This CDR3 is built from 15 residues. The V and J ends lost 7 bases and 1 base, in that order; junction bases with no gene match: 10. The CDR3 DNA is TGTGCCAGCAAGGGGGCCCTCCCGTGGTCCTACGAGCAGTACTTC. Residues: CASKGALPWSYEQYF.

The chain has TRBV28 and TRBJ2-7, with 11 positions matching TRBD2. This CDR3 comprises 17 residues. Trimming cost V 2 bases and J 4 bases; bases outside gene matches: 10. Germline loops: CDR1 MDHEN, CDR2 SYDVKM. DNA of the CDR3: TGTGCCAGCAGTTTAGTATTTAGCGGGAGGGCCGGGTACGAGCAGTACTTC. It specifies CASSLVFSGRAGYEQYF.

J is TRBJ2-1 and V is TRBV5-4; a weak D match, TRBD1 (5 bases). CDR3 length: 14 amino acids. V was shortened by 0 bases and J by 6 bases, with 10 bases between the two germline ends. The germline V gene encodes CDR1 SGHNT and CDR2 YYREEE (reference sequence). The CDR3 is CASSLVRQGNEQFF. CDR3 nucleotide sequence: TGTGCCAGCAGCTTGGTCCGGCAGGGCAATGAGCAGTTCTTC.

The chain recombines TRBV29-1 with TRBJ2-1, with a weak D call TRBD2 (5 bases). CDR3 length: 13 amino acids. The V end lost 5 bases, the J end lost 0 bases, and 8 bases lay between the germline ends. The V gene's germline CDR1 is SQVTM and CDR2 ANQGSEA. DNA of the CDR3: TGCAGCGTTTGGGGAGCCTCCTACAATGAGCAGTTCTTC. Its protein product is CSVWGASYNEQFF.

The table lists this clone with a few counts. This chain connects TRBV4-1 to TRBJ2-7; 11 nucleotides align to TRBD2. This CDR3 region has 15 residues. The ends lost 4 bases at V and 3 bases at J; junction bases unmatched: 5. Germline V gives CDR1 MGHRA, CDR2 YSYEKL. CDR3 sequence: CASSRLGLADYEQYF. CDR3 nucleotide sequence: TGCGCCAGCAGCCGCCTGGGACTAGCGGACTACGAGCAGTACTTC.